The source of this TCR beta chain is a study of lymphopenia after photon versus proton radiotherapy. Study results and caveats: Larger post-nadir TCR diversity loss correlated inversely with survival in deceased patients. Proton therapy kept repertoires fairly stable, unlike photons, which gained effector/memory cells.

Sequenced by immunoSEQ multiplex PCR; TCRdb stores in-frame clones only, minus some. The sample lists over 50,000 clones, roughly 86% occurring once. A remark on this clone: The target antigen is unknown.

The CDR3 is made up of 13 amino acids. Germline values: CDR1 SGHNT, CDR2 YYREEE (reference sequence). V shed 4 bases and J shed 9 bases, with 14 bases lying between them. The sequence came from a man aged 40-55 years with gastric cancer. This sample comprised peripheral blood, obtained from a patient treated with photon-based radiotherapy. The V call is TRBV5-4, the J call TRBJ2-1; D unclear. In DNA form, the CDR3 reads TGTGCCAGCAGCCTAGGTGGCGGAAGTGAGCAGTTCTTC. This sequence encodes CASSLGGGSEQFF.